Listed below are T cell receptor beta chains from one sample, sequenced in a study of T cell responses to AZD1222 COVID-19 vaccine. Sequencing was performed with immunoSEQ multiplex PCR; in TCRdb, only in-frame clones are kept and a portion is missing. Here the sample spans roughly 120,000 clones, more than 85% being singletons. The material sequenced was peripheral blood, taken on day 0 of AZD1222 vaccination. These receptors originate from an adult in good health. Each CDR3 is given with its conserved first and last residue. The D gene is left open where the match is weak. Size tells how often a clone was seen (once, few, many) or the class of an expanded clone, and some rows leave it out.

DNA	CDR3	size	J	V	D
TGCGCCAGCAGTCCCTACCGGGACAGTGTGAGTAAGGGGAACTATGGCTACACCTTC	CASSPYRDSVSKGNYGYTF	-	TRBJ1-2	TRBV23-1	TRBD1
TGTGCCAGCAGTTCACCTCCTCGAGACGAGCAGTACTTC	CASSSPPRDEQYF	-	TRBJ2-7	TRBV28	-
TGTGCCAGCAGCTTATTGGGCTCCTACAATGAGCAGTTCTTC	CASSLLGSYNEQFF	-	TRBJ2-1	TRBV7-9	-
TGCGCCAGCAGCTTCGGCGCAGGCTCTGGAAACACCATATATTTT	CASSFGAGSGNTIYF	-	TRBJ1-3	TRBV5-1	-
TGTGCCAGTAGTATTGCAACGCAACAGCCCCAGCATTTT	CASSIATQQPQHF	-	TRBJ1-5	TRBV19	-
TGTGCCCTTAAAGAGCAGGGAGGTAATCAGCCCCAGCATTTT	CALKEQGGNQPQHF	-	TRBJ1-5	TRBV28	-
TGTGCCAGCAACGTAGAGGACAGGGCAGGAGGTTACGAGCAGTACTTC	CASNVEDRAGGYEQYF	-	TRBJ2-7	TRBV7-8	TRBD1
TGTGCCAGCAGCAGGGGTGACGGGGAGCTGTTTTTT	CASSRGDGELFF	-	TRBJ2-2	TRBV6-5	-
TGTGCCAGCAGGATAGGAGCGGGGGCCAACGTCCTGACTTTC	CASRIGAGANVLTF	-	TRBJ2-6	TRBV27	-
TGTGCCACCAGCAGTCCCTTTGGACAGCCGGTGACCGGGGAGCTGTTTTTT	CATSSPFGQPVTGELFF	-	TRBJ2-2	TRBV15	-
TGTGCCAGCAGCCCAGGACTAGCTGCTGCCTACGAGCAGTACTTC	CASSPGLAAAYEQYF	-	TRBJ2-7	TRBV9	TRBD2
TGTGCCAGCAGTGGGTGGCAGGGGACCACTAATGAAAAACTGTTTTTT	CASSGWQGTTNEKLFF	-	TRBJ1-4	TRBV2	-
TGCAGCGTTGATAACCTTGGGTCAGACAGAGCCACCTTC	CSVDNLGSDRATF	-	TRBJ1-2	TRBV29-1	-
TGTGCCAGCAGTGTATATACAGGGGGAGCTGGAAACACCATATATTTT	CASSVYTGGAGNTIYF	-	TRBJ1-3	TRBV28	TRBD1
TGCGCCAGCAGCACCGAAGGGACTAGCGGGAGAGGGGGCAATGAGCAGTTCTTC	CASSTEGTSGRGGNEQFF	-	TRBJ2-1	TRBV5-1	TRBD2
TGTGCCAGCAGCTACCTGGGCGAGACCGGGGAGCTGTTTTTT	CASSYLGETGELFF	-	TRBJ2-2	TRBV9	-
TGCGCCAGCAGCTCCGTGACGGGAGGGCGAGTGGATACGCAGTATTTT	CASSSVTGGRVDTQYF	-	TRBJ2-3	TRBV5-1	TRBD2
TGTGCCAGCAGTGGGGAGGGGTCTGGAAACACCATATATTTT	CASSGEGSGNTIYF	-	TRBJ1-3	TRBV2	-
TGTGCCAGCGGGCAAGGGGGCGCCGGACCCGGCTACACCTTC	CASGQGGAGPGYTF	-	TRBJ1-2	TRBV27	TRBD1
TGTGCCAGCGGTCGGCAGGGAAACACTGAAGCTTTCTTT	CASGRQGNTEAFF	-	TRBJ1-1	TRBV6-5	-
TGTGCCAGCAAAACCCTACAGGGGTCGGGCAATCAGCCCCAGCATTTT	CASKTLQGSGNQPQHF	-	TRBJ1-5	TRBV27	TRBD1
TGCAGCGTTGTTGTAGGGTCTGGAAACACCATATATTTT	CSVVVGSGNTIYF	-	TRBJ1-3	TRBV29-1	-
TGTGCCAGCAGTTTTCCGGGTTCGGCTAATGAAAAACTGTTTTTT	CASSFPGSANEKLFF	-	TRBJ1-4	TRBV28	-
TGTGCCAGCAGTCCTATATTTAGCACTGAAGCTTTCTTT	CASSPIFSTEAFF	-	TRBJ1-1	TRBV6-6	-
TGTGCCAGCAGTTACTCGCGAGCCACGCGGGGTGCAAAACTGTTTTTT	CASSYSRATRGAKLFF	-	TRBJ1-4	TRBV6-5	-
TGTGCCAGCAGCCAAGACTCAGAGACCCAGTACTTC	CASSQDSETQYF	-	TRBJ2-5	TRBV4-2	-
TGTGCCAGCAGTTCGGGACAGTTGACTAGCGGATTCTCCTACGAGCAGTACTTC	CASSSGQLTSGFSYEQYF	few	TRBJ2-7	TRBV28	TRBD2
TGTGCCAGCACGGGACAGAGGGCCAACGTCCTGACTTTC	CASTGQRANVLTF	-	TRBJ2-6	TRBV2	TRBD1